This paragraph reports one T cell receptor (beta chain). It lacks a known antigen. The input lacks base qualities; no much larger clone sits a single base away. Patients with a history of autoimmune disease or receiving systemic immunosuppression were excluded from the trial. Peripheral blood for TCR sequencing was collected from all dose cohorts at baseline, on cycle 4 day 1, and on cycle 7 day 1. The samples were taken from a phase I, first-in-human, multicenter, open-label dose-escalation trial of ivuxolimab. Adults with locally advanced or metastatic head and neck squamous cell, hepatocellular, melanoma or renal cell carcinoma were enrolled in the trial. CD4+ and CD8+ T cells were sorted separately from peripheral blood before TCR sequencing. This sample was taken from a study of OX40 agonist ivuxolimab in advanced cancers. As for the study more broadly: Ivuxolimab was a fully human IgG2 agonistic monoclonal antibody targeting the costimulatory receptor OX40 (CD134). Intravenous ivuxolimab was administered to patients every 2 weeks at six dose levels: 0.01, 0.1, 0.3, 1.5, 3 and 10 mg/kg. Among the roughly 50 dose-escalation patients, approximately 20 had hepatocellular carcinoma, about 15 melanoma, 9 renal cell carcinoma and 9 head and neck cancer. The monotherapy dose-escalation portion (N of about 50 patients) of the phase I ivuxolimab trial is reported in the paper. Peripheral TCRbeta sequencing was intended to test whether TCR sequence diversity was altered and clonal T-cell expansion was caused by ivuxolimab. Prior anti-PD-1, anti-PD-L1 or anti-CTLA-4 therapy was permitted, and 40% of dose-escalation patients had received checkpoint inhibitors. A male proportion of roughly 80% and a mean age of about 60 years, ranging from roughly 23 to 85, were recorded for the dose-escalation cohort. Partial responses occurred in three dose-escalation patients, of whom one had hepatocellular carcinoma and two had cutaneous melanoma.

Genomic DNA was extracted from sorted cells for sequencing of the TCRbeta CDR3 region. The immunoSEQ Assay was used for sequencing of TCRbeta CDR3 regions. TCRdb's version of the immuneACCESS table is confined to in-frame rearrangements and falls short of the full clone set. An unresolved V gene accounts for under half of the shortfall where checked; the remainder is of unknown origin. The sample table holds about 82,000 clones, of which just under 90% were seen once. Around 7.4% of the sample goes to the ten largest clones. CDR1 SGHNT and CDR2 YYREEE were looked up in the germline V gene (reference sequence). Taken from cysteine to phenylalanine, the CDR3 has 15 residues. Only the CDR3 part of the read is kept: 45 bases, read in frame from the first base. Relative to germline, V is 3 bases shorter and J is 0 bases shorter, with 13 bases between their ends. Overall study results and their limits: After ivuxolimab, CD8+ T cells had more expanded clones than CD4+ T cells on average. Antigen specificity was not determined for the clonally expanded peripheral T cells. At doses of 0.1 to 3.0 mg/kg, clonal expansion of both CD4+ and CD8+ T cells in blood was seen between baseline and week 6. Low levels of normalized T-cell clonal expansion were also seen in some nonresponding patients. Partial responders in the 0.1-3.0 mg/kg groups had among the lowest normalized peripheral clonal expansion, especially among CD8+ T cells.

The chain is assembled from TRBV5-4 and TRBJ2-7; too little of a D gene remains to name it. The origin of this receptor is an adult with an advanced solid tumor such as melanoma, head and neck, liver or kidney cancer. The specimen was CD4+ or CD8+ T cells sorted from blood, collected in a trial of the OX40 agonist ivuxolimab. The CDR3 reads CASSSSRRDSYEQYF. The nucleotide sequence reads TGTGCCAGCAGCTCCTCGCGGCGAGACTCCTACGAGCAGTACTTC. The reference TRBV5-4 and TRBJ2-7 proteins fill in what lies around the CDR3, so the full variable domain reads ETGVTQSPTHLIKTRGQQVTLRCSSQSGHNTVSWYQQALGQGPQFIFQYYREEENGRGNFPPRFSGLQFPNYSSELNVNALELDDSALYLCASSSSRRDSYEQYFGPGTRLTVT.